The rows below give T cell receptor beta chains drawn from one sample of a study of T cell responses to AZD1222 COVID-19 vaccine. Data came from immunoSEQ multiplex PCR; TCRdb stores just in-frame clones and leaves some out. Among 120,000 or so clones listed, roughly four fifths were seen once. The sample was peripheral blood, taken on day 0 of AZD1222 vaccination. These receptors were obtained from an adult in good health. CDR3s include the opening cysteine and the closing phenylalanine or tryptophan. A D gene is named only where the DNA matches it firmly. For some rows the clone size is stated as once, few or many, or as a class when expanded; others skip it.

CDR3 protein | CDR3 DNA | clone size | D gene | J gene | CDR3 length | V gene
CARRDRNYYGYTF | TGTGCCAGGCGGGACAGGAATTACTATGGCTACACCTTC | . | TRBD1 | TRBJ1-2 | 13 | TRBV19
CATRFGGNTEAFF | TGTGCCACGCGATTTGGGGGCAACACTGAAGCTTTCTTT | . | . | TRBJ1-1 | 13 | TRBV6-1
CATSVSGVNEQFF | TGTGCCACCAGTGTATCGGGGGTGAATGAGCAGTTCTTC | . | . | TRBJ2-1 | 13 | TRBV24-1
CASSTPGGAAEQFF | TGTGCCAGCAGTACCCCGGGGGGGGCGGCTGAGCAGTTCTTC | . | TRBD2 | TRBJ2-1 | 14 | TRBV28
CASSFAGSSGANVLTF | TGCGCCAGCAGCTTCGCAGGAAGCTCTGGGGCCAACGTCCTGACTTTC | . | . | TRBJ2-6 | 16 | TRBV5-1
CASSPRTGFETQYF | TGTGCCAGCTCACCACGGACAGGGTTCGAGACCCAGTACTTC | . | TRBD1 | TRBJ2-5 | 14 | TRBV18
CATRDRQETQYF | TGTGCCACCCGGGACAGACAAGAGACCCAGTACTTC | . | TRBD1 | TRBJ2-5 | 12 | TRBV19
CASSPEGGPHTEAFF | TGCGCCAGCAGCCCAGAGGGCGGGCCCCACACTGAAGCTTTCTTT | . | . | TRBJ1-1 | 15 | TRBV5-1
CASSTQMNTEAFF | TGTGCCAGTAGTACCCAGATGAACACTGAAGCTTTCTTT | . | . | TRBJ1-1 | 13 | TRBV19
CASLNRDPGEETQYF | TGCGCCAGCCTAAACAGGGACCCCGGAGAAGAGACCCAGTACTTC | . | . | TRBJ2-5 | 15 | TRBV23-1
CATSGRLAGSYNEQFF | TGTGCCACCAGTGGTCGGCTAGCGGGCTCCTACAATGAGCAGTTCTTC | . | TRBD2 | TRBJ2-1 | 16 | TRBV24-1
CASSPTTGGSSYEQYF | TGTGCCAGCTCCCCCACCACGGGGGGAAGCTCCTACGAGCAGTACTTC | . | TRBD2 | TRBJ2-7 | 16 | TRBV18
CASSSPGLAGNEQFF | TGTGCCAGCAGCTCACCGGGACTAGCAGGAAATGAGCAGTTCTTC | . | TRBD2 | TRBJ2-1 | 15 | TRBV7-2
CASSFDITYEQYF | TGTGCCAGCAGCTTTGACATAACCTACGAGCAGTACTTC | . | . | TRBJ2-7 | 13 | TRBV5-4
CASSLQNPLSNQPQHF | TGTGCCAGCAGCTTACAAAATCCCCTTAGCAATCAGCCCCAGCATTTT | . | . | TRBJ1-5 | 16 | TRBV7-8
CASRSILGASGNTIYF | TGTGCCAGTAGAAGTATACTGGGGGCCTCTGGAAACACCATATATTTT | few | . | TRBJ1-3 | 16 | TRBV19
CASSSNRNYGYTF | TGTGCCAGCAGTTCAAACAGGAACTATGGCTACACCTTC | . | . | TRBJ1-2 | 13 | TRBV12-3/TRBV12-4
CASSENYGGGGYTF | TGTGCCAGCAGTGAAAATTATGGGGGGGGTGGCTACACCTTC | . | . | TRBJ1-2 | 14 | TRBV6-1
CASSWGRVNNEQFF | TGTGCCAGCAGTTGGGGCAGGGTTAACAATGAGCAGTTCTTC | once | . | TRBJ2-1 | 14 | TRBV6-5
CASSLRADVRTAGYTF | TGTGCCAGCAGCTTGCGGGCCGATGTCAGGACGGCCGGCTACACCTTC | . | . | TRBJ1-2 | 16 | TRBV5-4
CASNKAGGSAYEQYF | TGCGCCAGCAACAAAGCGGGAGGGTCGGCCTACGAGCAGTACTTC | . | TRBD2 | TRBJ2-7 | 15 | TRBV5-1
CASSYRPTDTQYF | TGTGCCAGCAGCTATAGGCCCACAGATACGCAGTATTTT | . | . | TRBJ2-3 | 13 | TRBV6-6
CASARGATSKNIQYF | TGTGCCAGCGCCCGGGGGGCGACTTCCAAAAACATTCAGTACTTC | . | . | TRBJ2-4 | 15 | TRBV7-9
CASSDSSGSYNEQFF | TGTGCCAGCAGTGACTCTAGCGGGAGTTACAATGAGCAGTTCTTC | . | TRBD2 | TRBJ2-1 | 15 | TRBV6-4
CASSQSPGTGEETQYF | TGCGCCAGCAGTCAATCGCCCGGGACAGGGGAAGAGACCCAGTACTTC | . | TRBD1 | TRBJ2-5 | 16 | TRBV23-1
CATSTRSTGNTIYF | TGTGCCACCAGCACCCGGTCCACTGGAAACACCATATATTTT | few | . | TRBJ1-3 | 14 | TRBV15
CASSLSAGATNEKLFF | TGTGCCAGCAGCTTGTCTGCGGGGGCAACTAATGAAAAACTGTTTTTT | . | . | TRBJ1-4 | 16 | TRBV7-8
CASSVGSRAGGEETQYF | TGTGCCAGCAGCGTAGGTAGCCGGGCAGGGGGGGAAGAGACCCAGTACTTC | . | . | TRBJ2-5 | 17 | TRBV9
CASSESYIRFYGYTF | TGCGCCAGCAGTGAGTCATACATTCGATTCTATGGCTACACCTTC | . | . | TRBJ1-2 | 15 | TRBV10-1